What follows are 7 T cell receptor beta chains derived from one specimen sequenced in a study of blood T cell repertoires in COVID-19 (dated by TCRdb to 2020 to 2022). Library method: the immunoSEQ multiplex PCR assay. In TCRdb, the immuneACCESS table is reduced to in-frame sequences with V and J assigned. These tables do not hold every clone; where another copy was compared, an unresolved V gene accounts for under half, and the others remain unexplained. This sample lists roughly 100,000 clones; approximately 80% were detected once. Approximately 3.4% of the sample rests with the top ten. The sequenced sample consisted of peripheral blood. The receptors stem from a woman aged 80 or over with active or convalescent COVID-19.

The chain carries TRBV5-1 and TRBJ2-7; 11 bases fit TRBD1. The junction had 5 bases not matched to a gene; V was cut back by 4 bases and J by 5 bases. Per the germline V gene, CDR1 is SGHRS and CDR2 is YFSETQ. The CDR3 spans 14 residues. CDR3 bases: TGCGCCAGCAGCAGGGGACAGGGGGATGACGAGCAGTACTTC. It is translated as CASSRGQGDDEQYF.

J is TRBJ2-6 and V is TRBV5-4; 8 nucleotides match TRBD2. The CDR3 has 16 amino acids. Germline-derived CDR1 and CDR2 are SGHNT and YYREEE (reference sequence). V shed 2 bases, J shed 4 bases, and the junction held 5 bases outside the gene matches. This CDR3 reads CASSFRTSTGANVLTF. DNA for the CDR3: TGTGCCAGCAGCTTCAGGACTAGCACCGGGGCCAACGTCCTGACTTTC.

The chain combines TRBV11-2 with TRBJ1-1, with 7 bases identical to TRBD1. The germline gives CDR1 SGHAT, CDR2 FQNNGV. V shed 0 bases, J shed 5 bases, and the junction held 3 bases outside the gene matches. The CDR3 spans 14 residues. CDR3 loop: CASSLDQGGTEAFF. DNA of the CDR3: TGTGCCAGCAGCTTAGATCAGGGGGGAACTGAAGCTTTCTTT. The entire variable domain, with the rest obtained from reference TRBV11-2 and TRBJ1-1, is as follows: EAGVAQSPRYKIIEKRQSVAFWCNPISGHATLYWYQQILGQGPKLLIQFQNNGVVDDSQLPKDRFSAERLKGVDSTLKIQPAKLEDSAVYLCASSLDQGGTEAFFGQGTRLTVV.

This clone was found a few times. The chain uses TRBV5-8 and TRBJ2-7, with D possibly being TRBD2 (5 bases). There are 13 residues in the CDR3. V lost 4 bases and J 3 bases, leaving 11 bases between the germline ends. CDR1 is SGHTS and CDR2 is YDEGEE in the germline V gene. This chain's CDR3 is CASSPGFSYEQYF. In DNA form, the CDR3 reads TGTGCCAGCAGCCCGGGATTTAGCTACGAGCAGTACTTC. Full variable domain (outside the CDR3, taken from reference TRBV5-8 and TRBJ2-7): EAGVTQSPTHLIKTRGQQATLRCSPISGHTSVYWYQQALGLGLQFLLWYDEGEERNRGNFPPRFSGRQFPNYSSELNVNALELEDSALYLCASSPGFSYEQYFGPGTRLTVT.

This sequence joins TRBV30 and TRBJ2-7; 9 nucleotides match TRBD1. This CDR3 comprises 17 residues. After removal of 0 bases from V and 6 bases from J, the junction contained 15 bases not matched to a gene. CDR1 and CDR2 from the germline V gene are GTSNPN and SVGIG (reference sequence). CDR3 loop: CAWSVRPSLGQGGEQYF. CDR3 DNA: TGTGCCTGGAGTGTAAGACCGAGCTTGGGACAGGGAGGCGAGCAGTACTTC.

The chain combines TRBV15 with TRBJ2-7, with TRBD1 matching over 12 bases. V was pared by 2 bases and J by 1 base, with 3 bases of the junction left unmatched. The CDR3 consists of 16 residues. CDR1 LNHNV and CDR2 YYDKDF come from the germline V gene (reference sequence). This chain's CDR3 is CATSRPGQGASYEQYF. DNA of the CDR3: TGTGCCACCAGCAGACCGGGACAGGGGGCTTCCTACGAGCAGTACTTC.

The table lists this clone with a few counts. The gene calls are TRBV19 and TRBJ2-2; 7 bases are a match to TRBD2. Per germline, CDR1 LNHDA and CDR2 SQIVND (reference sequence). Trimming cost V 7 bases and J 2 bases; bases outside gene matches: 10. The CDR3 loop spans 16 amino acids. This CDR3 reads CASTGIWEGNTGELFF. CDR3 bases: TGTGCCAGTACCGGAATCTGGGAGGGAAACACCGGGGAGCTGTTTTTT.